These T cell receptor beta chains were read from a single sample in a study of shared clonotypes between healthy human individuals. Libraries were prepared by immunoSEQ multiplex PCR; TCRdb keeps only in-frame clonotypes and omits some of them. The data contain some 300,000 clones, 73% of them seen just once; the ten biggest clones take up 8.5% to 12%. The sequenced material came from memory CD4+ T cells sorted from blood. These receptors came from a man aged 25-45 years in good health. Each CDR3 is given with its conserved first and last residue. D genes are given only for firm matches. Some rows have no size entry. The others give once, few or many, or a class for an expanded clone.

size | D | J | V | CDR3 | DNA
. | . | TRBJ2-7 | TRBV7-9 | CASSLSSKSYEQYF | TGTGCCAGCAGCTTAAGTTCCAAATCCTACGAGCAGTACTTC
. | TRBD1 | TRBJ2-7 | TRBV4-1 | CASSQPGQGAYEQYF | TGCGCCAGCAGCCAACCGGGACAGGGGGCCTACGAGCAGTACTTC
. | TRBD1 | TRBJ1-1 | TRBV29-1 | CSVADRGFTEAFF | TGCAGCGTTGCAGACAGGGGTTTCACTGAAGCTTTCTTT
. | . | TRBJ2-1 | TRBV18 | CASSPEFYNEQFF | TGTGCCAGCTCACCAGAATTTTACAATGAGCAGTTCTTC
. | TRBD2 | TRBJ2-1 | TRBV10-2 | CASSGTSGVSSYNEQFF | TGCGCCAGCTCCGGGACTAGCGGGGTGAGCTCCTACAATGAGCAGTTCTTC
. | . | TRBJ2-3 | TRBV27 | CASSTWGGTDTQYF | TGTGCCAGCAGTACCTGGGGAGGAACAGATACGCAGTATTTT
. | TRBD2 | TRBJ2-7 | TRBV5-1 | CASSLFGGSSYEQYF | TGCGCCAGCAGCTTGTTTGGCGGGAGCTCCTACGAGCAGTACTTC
. | . | TRBJ2-7 | TRBV7-2 | CASSLSSNEQYF | TGTGCCAGCAGCTTAAGTAGTAACGAGCAGTACTTC
. | TRBD1 | TRBJ2-7 | TRBV7-3 | CASGQGAYEQYF | TGTGCCAGCGGACAGGGGGCCTACGAGCAGTACTTC
. | . | TRBJ2-2 | TRBV7-2 | CASSLSFITGELFF | TGTGCCAGCAGCTTAAGTTTCATTACCGGGGAGCTGTTTTTT
. | . | TRBJ2-3 | TRBV6-5 | CASSTPRGRDTQYF | TGTGCCAGCAGTACGCCCCGGGGGCGTGATACGCAGTATTTT
once | . | TRBJ2-7 | TRBV14 | CASSHSGARGSHAYEQYF | TGTGCCAGCAGCCATAGCGGGGCCAGGGGGTCCCATGCCTACGAGCAGTACTTC
. | . | TRBJ2-2 | TRBV4-1 | CASSHNTNTGELFF | TGCGCCAGCAGCCACAATACGAACACCGGGGAGCTGTTTTTT
. | TRBD2 | TRBJ2-1 | TRBV5-1 | CASSFRAGTSGSGNEQFF | TGCGCCAGCAGCTTCCGCGCCGGGACTAGCGGGAGTGGCAATGAGCAGTTCTTC
. | TRBD1 | TRBJ2-5 | TRBV7-8 | CASRWTGPAKTQYF | TGTGCCAGCAGGTGGACAGGGCCTGCGAAGACCCAGTACTTC
. | . | TRBJ2-7 | TRBV12-2 | CASRTPGRELSYEQYF | TGTGCAAGTCGCACACCCGGGCGGGAGTTGTCCTACGAGCAGTACTTC
. | . | TRBJ2-7 | TRBV6-6 | CASSDPYEQYF | TGTGCCAGCTCAGATCCCTACGAGCAGTACTTC
. | . | TRBJ1-4 | TRBV5-1 | CASSLAGTLNEKLFF | TGCGCCAGCAGCTTGGCCGGGACACTTAATGAAAAACTGTTTTTT
. | TRBD1 | TRBJ2-7 | TRBV5-1 | CASSWTGDDYEQYF | TGCGCCAGCAGCTGGACAGGGGACGACTACGAGCAGTACTTC
. | . | TRBJ1-5 | TRBV18 | CASSQEGQPQHF | TGTGCCAGCTCACAAGAGGGTCAGCCCCAGCATTTT
. | TRBD2 | TRBJ2-7 | TRBV10-2 | CASRGTSSDEQYF | TGCGCCAGCAGGGGGACTAGCAGCGACGAGCAGTACTTC
many | . | TRBJ2-7 | TRBV6-1 | CASSETTGTFYEQYF | TGTGCCAGCAGTGAGACGACCGGCACTTTCTACGAGCAGTACTTC
. | . | TRBJ1-2 | TRBV6-6 | CASSYNYGYTF | TGTGCCAGCAGTTACAACTATGGCTACACCTTC
. | . | TRBJ2-7 | TRBV6-5 | CASRAPGHSYEQYF | TGTGCCAGCCGAGCCCCGGGACACTCCTACGAGCAGTACTTC
. | . | TRBJ2-7 | TRBV27 | CASSSQGSSYEQYF | TGTGCCAGCAGTTCACAGGGATCCTCCTACGAGCAGTACTTC
. | TRBD2 | TRBJ2-5 | TRBV4-2 | CASGAGTSRETQYF | TGTGCCAGCGGTGCCGGGACTAGTCGAGAGACCCAGTACTTC
. | . | TRBJ2-1 | TRBV7-2 | CASSFLRKINEQLF | TGTGCCAGCAGCTTTCTCCGGAAGATTAATGAGCAGCTCTTC
. | TRBD1 | TRBJ1-2 | TRBV28 | CASSGGGGDYGYTF | TGTGCCAGCAGCGGAGGGGGCGGGGACTATGGCTACACCTTC
. | . | TRBJ1-3 | TRBV28 | CASSFPGVSSGNTIYF | TGTGCCAGCAGTTTTCCTGGGGTTAGCTCTGGAAACACCATATATTTT
few | . | TRBJ1-4 | TRBV28 | CASSSTRGGNEKLFF | TGTGCCAGCAGTTCCACCCGGGGCGGAAATGAAAAACTGTTTTTT
. | TRBD1 | TRBJ2-5 | TRBV5-1 | CASSWGQGETQYF | TGCGCCAGCAGCTGGGGACAGGGGGAGACCCAGTACTTC